This TCR beta chain came from a study of tumor-infiltrating lymphocytes in primary liver carcinoma. Overall study context: Enrolled patients were male and female, aged 30 to 69 years. The study's findings and limits: Among the pair types, tumor region pairs showed more overlap than tumor-adjacent and tumor-blood pairs.

The CDR3 is 15 amino acids. The germline V gene encodes CDR1 SQVTM and CDR2 ANQGSEA. Deletions cut 1 base from V and 7 bases from J, with 19 bases between. In its sample, this clonotype was seen once. Its matching antigen is unknown. The researchers produced TCR beta cDNA from approximately 550 ng total RNA with a constant-region primer. Investigators got TCR beta libraries out of three nested multiplex PCR rounds, done with slightly modified ARM-PCR. Amplification in the first two PCR rounds was performed using TRBV1-TRBV30 forward primers and a C-beta reverse primer for about 10 cycles each. TCRdb ran MiXCR on the multiplex PCR reads and lists one entry per CDR3 protein. This sample has about 120,000 distinct CDR3 sequences, with 55% to 75% found just once. Co-extraction of both nucleic acids (RNA and DNA) used about 19-33 mg of unsorted bulk tissue.

Sequenced material: liver tumor tissue from sampling region 1. Subset specified: tumor region T1, superior pole. This receptor was obtained from an older woman with primary liver carcinoma and hepatitis B virus infection. V is TRBV29-1 and J is TRBJ2-5; D might be TRBD1 or TRBD2, each matching 5 bases. CDR3 residues: CSVEGSTGEGGTQYF. CDR3 DNA: TGCAGCGTTGAAGGTTCCACAGGTGAAGGAGGGACCCAGTACTTC.